These 3 T cell receptor beta chains share one sample of origin, sequenced in a study of T cell responses to AZD1222 COVID-19 vaccine. This table comes from immunoSEQ multiplex PCR, and its TCRdb copy is limited to in-frame clones, with some not included. This table holds about 72,000 clones, roughly 87% found once. Sequencing was performed on peripheral blood, taken 28 days after the second AZD1222 dose. These receptors were collected from an adult who received the AZD1222 COVID-19 vaccine.

The chain couples TRBV6-2 or TRBV6-3 to TRBJ2-7; no clear D gene. Germline V gene sequence: CDR1 MNHEY, CDR2 SVGEGT. V lost 6 bases to trimming and J lost 3 bases, with 9 bases between them. The length of the CDR3 is 12 residues. The CDR3 DNA sequence: TGTGCCAGCAGCTTCTGGGGCTACGAGCAGTACTTC. Protein: CASSFWGYEQYF.

J is TRBJ2-1 and V is TRBV4-3; perhaps TRBD1 as D (6 bases). Germline V gives CDR1 LGHNA, CDR2 YSLEER. CDR3 length equals 15 residues. V was shortened by 2 bases and J by 4 bases, with 12 bases between the two germline ends. DNA of the CDR3: TGCGCCAGCAGCCAAACCCGGGACAATTACAATGAGCAGTTCTTC. This translates into CASSQTRDNYNEQFF.

A few counts support this clone. The chain recombines TRBV19 with TRBJ2-2; D not certain. CDR1 is LNHDA, CDR2 SQIVND, per germline (reference sequence). V gave up 10 bases and J gave up 6 bases, with 15 bases separating them. The CDR3 totals 13 residues. The DNA for the CDR3 is TGTGCCACCTCTCTTCGAACCCCCGGGGAGCTGTTTTTT. This encodes CATSLRTPGELFF.